This TCR beta chain was recorded in a study of blood T cell repertoires in COVID-19. Germline V CDR1 and CDR2: MNHEY, SMNVEV (reference sequence). The V and J ends lost 7 bases and 0 bases, in that order; junction bases with no gene match: 3. The CDR3 sequence is 15 residues long. This table comes from immunoSEQ multiplex PCR, and its TCRdb copy is limited to in-frame clones, with some not included. This table has 300,000 to 350,000 clones, approximately 88% appearing once. The sample comprised peripheral blood. The chain links TRBV27 to TRBJ2-2; 9 bases are shared with TRBD2. The origin of this receptor is a man aged 25-45 years with COVID-19, enrolled during active disease. The CDR3, as DNA: TGTGCCAGCAACGAGCGGGGGGCGAACACCGGGGAGCTGTTTTTT. Translation: CASNERGANTGELFF.